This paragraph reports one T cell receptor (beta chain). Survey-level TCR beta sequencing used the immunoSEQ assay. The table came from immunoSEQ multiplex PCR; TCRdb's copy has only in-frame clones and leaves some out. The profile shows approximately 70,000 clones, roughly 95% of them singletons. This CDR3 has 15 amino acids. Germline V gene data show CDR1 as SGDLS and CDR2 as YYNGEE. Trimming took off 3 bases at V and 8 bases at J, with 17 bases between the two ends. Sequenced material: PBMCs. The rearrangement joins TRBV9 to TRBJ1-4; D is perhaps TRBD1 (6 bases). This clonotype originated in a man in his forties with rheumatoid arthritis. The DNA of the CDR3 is TGTGCCAGCAGCGCCTCCGGGACCCAGGGGGAAAAACTGTTTTTT. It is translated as CASSASGTQGEKLFF.